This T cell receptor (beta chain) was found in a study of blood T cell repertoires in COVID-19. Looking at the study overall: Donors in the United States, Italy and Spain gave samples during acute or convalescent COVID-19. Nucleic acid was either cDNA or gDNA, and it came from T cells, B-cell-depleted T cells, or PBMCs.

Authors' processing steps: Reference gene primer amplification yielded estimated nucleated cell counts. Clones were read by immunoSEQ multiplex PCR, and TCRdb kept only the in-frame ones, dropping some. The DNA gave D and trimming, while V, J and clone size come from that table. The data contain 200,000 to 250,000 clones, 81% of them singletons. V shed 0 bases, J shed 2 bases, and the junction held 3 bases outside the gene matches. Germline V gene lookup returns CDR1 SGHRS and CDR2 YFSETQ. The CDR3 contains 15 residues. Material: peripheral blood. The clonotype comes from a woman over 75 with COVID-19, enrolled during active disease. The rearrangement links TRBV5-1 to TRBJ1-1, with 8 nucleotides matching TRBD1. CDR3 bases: TGCGCCAGCAGCTTGGGGACAGGGAGAAACACTGAAGCTTTCTTT. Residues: CASSLGTGRNTEAFF.